The text below deals with one TCR beta chain. Germline CDR1 is KGHDR and CDR2 is SFDVKD. Trimming removed 2 bases at V and 5 bases at J, with 8 bases between. This CDR3 has 13 residues. Reverse transcription of about 0.5 to 1 ug RNA used random hexamers. Amplification of TCR beta CDR3 spanned 54 Vbeta and 13 Jbeta via immunoSEQ multiplex PCR. Each CDR3 protein gets one entry after TCRdb re-called the immunoSEQ multiplex PCR reads with MiXCR. The sample contains more than 150,000 distinct CDR3 sequences, approximately 95% of which appear only once. Isolation of CD8+ and CD4+ T cells was performed negatively, whereas enrichment of TEMRA cells was done by FACS. The data belong to a study of CD8 T cells in Susac syndrome.

V usage is TRBV24-1 and J usage is TRBJ2-5, with D maybe TRBD2 (5 bases). This sequence was found in a human donor with Susac syndrome. Sequencing used CD4+ T cells from PBMCs. CDR3 sequence reads: CATSDSGLETQYF. The CDR3 DNA reads TGTGCCACCAGTGATTCGGGGTTGGAGACCCAGTACTTC.